This T cell receptor (beta chain) came from a study of T cells in localized non-small cell lung cancer. General study results and limits: With higher T cell density in blood came longer overall survival. Sequencing, confined to only one tumor region, leaves heterogeneity possible. It was uninvolved adjacent lung that showed the highest T cell clonality, exceeding tumor.

This clone qualifies as large. The antigen is unknown. Per the germline V gene, CDR1 is SGDLS and CDR2 is YYNGEE. This CDR3 spans 15 amino acids. V lost 5 bases, J lost 3 bases, and 10 bases stayed unmatched. This table comes from immunoSEQ multiplex PCR, and its TCRdb copy is limited to in-frame clones, with some not included. The data show 1,500 to 2,000 clones, 20% to 25% seen once. The chain has TRBV9 and TRBJ2-7, with 8 bases lining up with TRBD1. Sequencing used lung tumor tissue, obtained before any cancer treatment. This TCR was sampled from a man between 40 and 70 years old with stage III lung adenocarcinoma. DNA for the CDR3: TGTGCCAGCAGTGAGTCGACAGGGGTTTACTACGAGCAGTACTTC. Protein sequence: CASSESTGVYYEQYF.